Listed here is a single T cell receptor (beta chain). The record originates from a study of shared clonotypes between healthy human individuals. Germline-derived CDR1 and CDR2 are MNHNS and SASEGT. This CDR3 has 16 residues. J lost 7 bases, V lost 3 bases, and 8 bases had no gene match. The assay was immunoSEQ multiplex PCR, and TCRdb's table has in-frame clones only and misses some. The repertoire holds over 1.4 million clones, with around 95% as singletons. Sequenced: naive CD4+ T cells sorted from blood. As to subset: CD45RA+ positively selected. This chain links TRBV6-1 with TRBJ1-5; TRBD1 matches at 11 bases. This clonotype originated in a young man in good health. As DNA, the CDR3 is TGTGCCAGCAGTGACCCTGCCGGGGACAGGGGGCAGCCCCAGCATTTT. Amino acid sequence: CASSDPAGDRGQPQHF.